These 18 T cell receptor beta chains came from one sample sequenced in a study of shared clonotypes between healthy human individuals. Profiling relied on immunoSEQ multiplex PCR, and the TCRdb table lists in-frame clones only, not all of them. In the table there are 2 million to 2.5 million clones, around 95% of which are singletons. The source material was naive CD4+ T cells sorted from blood. Subset denoted: CD45RA+ positively selected. These TCRs come from a man aged 18 to 30 in good health.

This clone is a singleton in its sample. The genes are TRBV30 and TRBJ1-3, with a weak D call TRBD1 (6 bases). V was shortened by 0 bases and J by 1 base, with 13 bases between the two germline ends. CDR1 is GTSNPN and CDR2 is SVGIG in the germline V gene (reference sequence). CDR3 length: 16 residues. Here the CDR3 DNA reads TGTGCCTGGAGTGTACAGGGAAAGATTTCTGGAAACACCATATATTTT. It encodes CAWSVQGKISGNTIYF.

V is TRBV28 and J is TRBJ1-5, with 9 positions matching TRBD1. Germline CDR1 and CDR2: MDHEN and SYDVKM. The CDR3 totals 15 residues. Trimming cost V 7 bases and J 6 bases; bases outside gene matches: 10. CDR3 amino acids: CASTYRDRVLQPQHF. CDR3 DNA sequence: TGTGCCAGCACTTACCGGGACAGGGTACTTCAGCCCCAGCATTTT.

V and J are TRBV2 and TRBJ1-5, with D unresolved. The CDR3 extends over 15 amino acids. The V gene lost 8 bases and the J gene lost 0 bases, with 14 bases spanning the gap. CDR1 is SNHLY and CDR2 is FYNNEI in the germline V gene. CDR3 sequence reads: CASREGDNSNQPQHF. CDR3 DNA sequence: TGTGCCAGCCGAGAAGGCGACAATAGCAATCAGCCCCAGCATTTT.

A remark on this clone: Other DNA sequences in the same sample also yield this CDR3. The chain has TRBV10-3 and TRBJ1-5; the match to TRBD1 covers 9 bases. Per germline, CDR1 ENHRY and CDR2 SYGVKD. J was trimmed by 2 bases and V by 8 bases; bases with no gene match: 4. The CDR3 consists of 14 residues. The CDR3 DNA follows: TGTGCCATCTCGGACAGGGGAGGCAATCAGCCCCAGCATTTT. This encodes CAISDRGGNQPQHF.

The gene calls are TRBV11-3 and TRBJ2-7; TRBD1 aligns across 7 bases. J lost 5 bases, V lost 1 base, and 8 bases had no gene match. The V gene's germline CDR1 is SGHNT and CDR2 YENEEA. CDR3 length: 15 amino acids. CDR3 DNA sequence: TGTGCCAGCAGCTTAGGACAGGGAACGTTCGACGAGCAGTACTTC. It codes for CASSLGQGTFDEQYF.

The chain joins TRBV5-1 to TRBJ1-1; D gene unclear. V dropped 4 bases and J dropped 5 bases, with 9 bases sitting between them. Per the germline V gene, CDR1 is SGHRS and CDR2 is YFSETQ. The CDR3 totals 12 residues. CDR3 in DNA: TGCGCCAGCAGCGCCCGCCTTACTGAAGCTTTCTTT. Translation gives CASSARLTEAFF.

The V gene is TRBV7-3, the J gene TRBJ2-1; 9 bases are a match to TRBD2. Trimming at V came to 2 bases and at J to 4 bases, leaving 12 bases not matched to a gene. Germline V lookup: CDR1 SGHTA, CDR2 FQGTGA. The CDR3 runs 18 residues. CDR3 sequence: CASSLLSGGTRLYNEQFF. The CDR3 nucleotides are TGTGCCAGCAGCTTATTAAGCGGGGGGACTAGATTGTACAATGAGCAGTTCTTC.

The chain couples TRBV27 to TRBJ1-3; D is uncertain. The CDR3 loop spans 14 amino acids. CDR1 and CDR2 (germline): MNHEY, SMNVEV (reference sequence). Trimming cost V 4 bases and J 7 bases, with 14 bases left between them. This CDR3 reads CASSSQVTQNTIYF. The CDR3 nucleotides are TGTGCCAGCAGTTCCCAGGTTACCCAGAACACCATATATTTT.

This chain uses TRBV6-1 with TRBJ2-2; D is unresolved. CDR1 and CDR2 (germline): MNHNS, SASEGT. The V gene lost 2 bases and the J gene lost 6 bases, with 13 bases spanning the gap. The CDR3 is 15 residues long. CDR3 loop: CASSESHLASGELFF. In DNA form, the CDR3 reads TGTGCCAGCAGTGAAAGCCATCTGGCATCCGGGGAGCTGTTTTTT.

This clone was detected once. The genes are TRBV6-5 and TRBJ1-5; TRBD1 aligns across 7 bases. The V gene's germline CDR1 is MNHEY and CDR2 SVGAGI. V lost 6 bases, J lost 4 bases, and 6 bases stayed unmatched. The CDR3 covers 14 residues. The CDR3 here is CASRDGTANQPQHF. The CDR3 DNA follows: TGTGCCAGCAGGGACGGGACAGCAAATCAGCCCCAGCATTTT.

V gene TRBV13 combines with J gene TRBJ2-4, with D possibly being TRBD1 (6 bases). The CDR3 has 13 residues. The ends were cut back, 5 bases at V and 11 bases at J, with 16 bases in the middle. Germline CDR1 and CDR2: PRHDT and FYEKMQ (reference sequence). The CDR3 here is CASSTDSFSVQYF. In nucleotides, the CDR3 is TGTGCCAGCAGCACGGACAGCTTTTCAGTTCAGTACTTC.

V is TRBV11-1 and J is TRBJ2-3, with D perhaps given as TRBD1 or TRBD2 (5 bases each). V was trimmed by 5 bases and J by 1 base, leaving 10 bases between them. Looked up from germline, CDR1 is SGHAT and CDR2 is FQDESV (reference sequence). The CDR3 has 14 amino acids. The CDR3 protein is CASSEGSRTDTQYF. The CDR3 DNA reads TGTGCCAGCAGCGAGGGGAGTCGCACAGATACGCAGTATTTT.

The chain combines TRBV6-1 with TRBJ2-7; 8 nucleotides match TRBD1. The CDR3 length is 15 residues. With V trimmed by 7 bases and J by 2 bases, 10 bases remained unmatched. Germline V gene data show CDR1 as MNHNS and CDR2 as SASEGT. DNA for the CDR3: TGTGCCAGCATCTCCCGGGACAGGCAGGCCTACGAGCAGTACTTC. It translates to CASISRDRQAYEQYF.

The chain carries TRBV25-1 and TRBJ1-1; D call uncertain. Per germline, CDR1 MGHDK and CDR2 SYGVNS. The ends were cut back, 7 bases at V and 7 bases at J, with 13 bases in the middle. This CDR3 is built from 12 residues. This CDR3 reads CASMLQTGEAFF. The CDR3 nucleotides are TGTGCCAGCATGCTACAAACGGGTGAAGCTTTCTTT.

The V gene is TRBV5-1, the J gene TRBJ2-1; D gene ambiguous. The CDR3 covers 14 residues. The V end was cut by 6 bases, the J end by 5 bases, with 15 bases between. Germline loops: CDR1 SGHRS, CDR2 YFSETQ. The CDR3: CASNRRSFDNEQFF. CDR3 DNA: TGCGCCAGCAACCGGCGGAGCTTTGACAATGAGCAGTTCTTC.

This sequence joins TRBV29-1 and TRBJ2-5, with 11 bases matching TRBD1. The CDR3 sequence is 14 residues long. Looked up from germline, CDR1 is SQVTM and CDR2 is ANQGSEA. Germline trimming cut 6 bases from V and 2 bases from J; bases unmatched to any gene: 5. CDR3 bases: TGCAGCGTAAAGGACAGGGGGCGTCAAGAGACCCAGTACTTC. Protein product: CSVKDRGRQETQYF.

V gene TRBV6-5 combines with J gene TRBJ2-5, with 7 bases lining up with TRBD1. V was pared by 7 bases and J by 5 bases, with 10 bases of the junction left unmatched. In germline, CDR1 is MNHEY, CDR2 SVGAGI. CDR3 length: 14 residues. CDR3 sequence: CASKNRDRKETQYF. DNA for the CDR3: TGTGCCAGCAAAAACCGGGACAGAAAGGAGACCCAGTACTTC.

The chain carries TRBV7-2 and TRBJ2-5; 9 bases match TRBD1. The V and J ends lost 5 bases and 7 bases, in that order; junction bases with no gene match: 8. CDR3 size: 14 residues. Germline-derived CDR1 and CDR2 are SGHTA and FQGNSA. The chain's CDR3 is CASSLQGASGTQYF. For the CDR3, the DNA is TGTGCCAGCAGCCTACAGGGGGCGTCTGGGACCCAGTACTTC.